This is a list of T cell receptor beta chains from one sample in a study of shared T cell receptors in the human thymus. Measured with immunoSEQ multiplex PCR; TCRdb has only the in-frame clones, and not every one. The sample includes some 720,000 clones, 85% to 90% of them seen just once. These same records also appear under a second study, on human thymus T cells.

The specimen was thymocytes. The receptor set was obtained from a boy in the first two years of life with a congenital heart defect. The CDR3 runs from the conserved cysteine through the conserved F or W. D genes are given only for firm matches. A row's size may be missing; if present it is once, few, many or a size class.

V gene: TRBV2; clone size: .; J gene: TRBJ2-6; D gene: TRBD1; CDR3 protein: CASPTGQGESSGANVLTF; CDR3 DNA: TGTGCCAGCCCCACGGGACAGGGGGAGAGCTCTGGGGCCAACGTCCTGACTTTC
V gene: TRBV19; clone size: .; J gene: TRBJ2-3; D gene: .; CDR3 protein: CASSIGNGRLNTDTQYF; CDR3 DNA: TGTGCCAGTAGTATCGGGAATGGGAGACTCAACACAGATACGCAGTATTTT
V gene: TRBV29-1; clone size: .; J gene: TRBJ2-1; D gene: TRBD2; CDR3 protein: CSVAASGRDHYNEQFF; CDR3 DNA: TGCAGCGTTGCGGCTAGCGGGAGGGACCACTACAATGAGCAGTTCTTC
V gene: TRBV30; clone size: .; J gene: TRBJ2-1; D gene: TRBD2; CDR3 protein: CAGEAAGGPSNEQFF; CDR3 DNA: TGTGCCGGGGAGGCAGCGGGAGGGCCGTCGAATGAGCAGTTCTTC
V gene: TRBV9; clone size: .; J gene: TRBJ2-3; D gene: .; CDR3 protein: CASSAKEAGRSTDTQYF; CDR3 DNA: TGTGCCAGCAGCGCTAAGGAGGCCGGGAGAAGCACAGATACGCAGTATTTT
V gene: TRBV5-8; clone size: .; J gene: TRBJ2-4; D gene: .; CDR3 protein: CASSFEQGMGAKNIQYF; CDR3 DNA: TGTGCCAGCAGCTTTGAACAGGGTATGGGGGCCAAAAACATTCAGTACTTC
V gene: TRBV7-8; clone size: once; J gene: TRBJ2-1; D gene: .; CDR3 protein: CASSSGSSSYNEQFF; CDR3 DNA: TGTGCCAGCAGCTCCGGGTCTAGCTCCTACAATGAGCAGTTCTTC
V gene: TRBV5-1; clone size: .; J gene: TRBJ2-6; D gene: TRBD2; CDR3 protein: CASSPGYGTSGSEANVLTF; CDR3 DNA: TGCGCCAGCAGCCCGGGCTATGGGACTAGCGGGAGCGAGGCCAACGTCCTGACTTTC
V gene: TRBV5-4; clone size: .; J gene: TRBJ2-7; D gene: .; CDR3 protein: CASSLGQQNYEQYF; CDR3 DNA: TGTGCCAGCAGCTTGGGACAGCAAAACTACGAGCAGTACTTC
V gene: TRBV4-3; clone size: once; J gene: TRBJ1-1; D gene: TRBD1; CDR3 protein: CASSQDLGQGRAFF; CDR3 DNA: TGCGCCAGCAGCCAAGATCTGGGACAGGGAAGAGCTTTCTTT
V gene: TRBV12-5; clone size: once; J gene: TRBJ2-3; D gene: TRBD2; CDR3 protein: CASAGLAGELHTQYF; CDR3 DNA: TGTGCTAGTGCCGGACTAGCGGGAGAGTTGCATACGCAGTATTTT
V gene: TRBV28; clone size: .; J gene: TRBJ2-1; D gene: TRBD2; CDR3 protein: CASTLGRAGESSIDEQFF; CDR3 DNA: TGTGCCAGCACCTTAGGGCGAGCGGGAGAAAGTTCTATCGATGAGCAGTTCTTC
V gene: TRBV5-6; clone size: .; J gene: TRBJ2-3; D gene: .; CDR3 protein: CASSFTPRERAPTDTQYF; CDR3 DNA: TGTGCCAGCAGCTTTACCCCTCGGGAGAGGGCCCCCACAGATACGCAGTATTTT
V gene: TRBV10-3; clone size: .; J gene: TRBJ2-2; D gene: .; CDR3 protein: CATRLGNGELFF; CDR3 DNA: TGTGCCACGCGGCTGGGTAACGGGGAGCTGTTTTTT
V gene: TRBV18; clone size: .; J gene: TRBJ1-5; D gene: TRBD1; CDR3 protein: CASSLTGSNQPQHF; CDR3 DNA: TGTGCCAGCTCTTTGACAGGGTCCAATCAGCCCCAGCATTTT
V gene: TRBV15; clone size: .; J gene: TRBJ2-3; D gene: .; CDR3 protein: CATSRLAGGSTDTQYF; CDR3 DNA: TGTGCCACCAGCAGACTGGCTGGCGGTAGCACAGATACGCAGTATTTT
V gene: TRBV6-4; clone size: .; J gene: TRBJ1-3; D gene: TRBD1; CDR3 protein: CASSEGQGGTGNTIYF; CDR3 DNA: TGTGCCAGCAGTGAGGGACAGGGAGGAACTGGAAACACCATATATTTT
V gene: TRBV10-3; clone size: .; J gene: TRBJ2-7; D gene: .; CDR3 protein: CATGNRLDYGEQYF; CDR3 DNA: TGTGCCACCGGGAATAGACTAGATTACGGGGAGCAGTACTTC
V gene: TRBV2; clone size: .; J gene: TRBJ2-7; D gene: TRBD2; CDR3 protein: CASSERGLAGLVYEQYF; CDR3 DNA: TGTGCCAGCAGTGAAAGGGGACTAGCGGGACTAGTCTACGAGCAGTACTTC
V gene: TRBV10-1; clone size: .; J gene: TRBJ2-2; D gene: .; CDR3 protein: CASSEGSGREAGELFF; CDR3 DNA: TGCGCCAGCAGTGAGGGGTCGGGCAGGGAGGCCGGGGAGCTGTTTTTT
V gene: TRBV7-9; clone size: .; J gene: TRBJ1-2; D gene: .; CDR3 protein: CASSPHYGYTF; CDR3 DNA: TGTGCCAGCAGCCCTCACTATGGCTACACCTTC
V gene: TRBV21-1; clone size: once; J gene: TRBJ2-1; D gene: .; CDR3 protein: CASSKAGQGDNEQFF; CDR3 DNA: TGTGCCAGCAGCAAAGCGGGACAGGGGGACAATGAGCAGTTCTTC
V gene: TRBV27; clone size: few; J gene: TRBJ2-5; D gene: .; CDR3 protein: CASSLVKAQGSQETQYF; CDR3 DNA: TGTGCCAGCAGTTTGGTCAAAGCACAGGGCTCGCAAGAGACCCAGTACTTC
V gene: TRBV6-1; clone size: .; J gene: TRBJ2-5; D gene: .; CDR3 protein: CASSALGGASRETQYF; CDR3 DNA: TGTGCCAGCAGTGCCCTTGGCGGGGCAAGTAGAGAGACCCAGTACTTC
V gene: TRBV13; clone size: .; J gene: TRBJ2-1; D gene: .; CDR3 protein: CASSSGTLLLNEQFF; CDR3 DNA: TGTGCCAGCAGCTCCGGGACTCTCCTCTTAAATGAGCAGTTCTTC
V gene: TRBV27; clone size: .; J gene: TRBJ2-2; D gene: TRBD2; CDR3 protein: CASSSGLAGGPNTGELFF; CDR3 DNA: TGTGCCAGCAGTTCGGGGCTAGCGGGAGGGCCGAACACCGGGGAGCTGTTTTTT
V gene: TRBV5-8; clone size: .; J gene: TRBJ2-1; D gene: .; CDR3 protein: CASSFGGNEQFF; CDR3 DNA: TGTGCCAGCAGCTTCGGGGGCAATGAGCAGTTCTTC
V gene: TRBV4-3; clone size: .; J gene: TRBJ2-7; D gene: TRBD2; CDR3 protein: CASSPGTSYYEQYF; CDR3 DNA: TGCGCCAGCAGCCCTGGGACTAGCTACTACGAGCAGTACTTC